This T cell receptor (beta chain) was identified during a study of blood T cells in healthy people across ages. About the research overall: For every two T cells, template switching captured about one barcoded beta molecule.

Study-wide results and caveats: Unsorted PBMC material precluded a definitive naive versus antigen-experienced comparison. Per-million-T-cell TCR beta diversity fell roughly linearly with age. Diversity was estimated from one million T cells, and these estimates were considered underestimates.

Concerning this clonotype: Its antigen is unknown.

Through a sample-barcoded 5' primer and a J-beta primer mix, a second PCR was run for roughly 6 to 11 cycles. TCRdb itself ran the 5' RACE reads through MiXCR, one entry per CDR3 protein. In the table there are around 1.7 million distinct CDR3 sequences, 28% of which are singletons. CDR3 size: 14 residues. Germline V lookup: CDR1 SGHTA, CDR2 FQGNSA. The chain links TRBV7-2 to TRBJ2-4; 8 nucleotides match TRBD2. The J call may be wrong; the DNA end is better matched by TRBJ2-7. The source of this sequence is a woman aged 25 to 39 in good health. Sequenced input: blood. This chain's CDR3 is CASSSLAGPNEQYF. Here the CDR3 DNA reads TGTGCCAGCAGCTCATTAGCGGGGCCAAACGAGCAGTACTTC.